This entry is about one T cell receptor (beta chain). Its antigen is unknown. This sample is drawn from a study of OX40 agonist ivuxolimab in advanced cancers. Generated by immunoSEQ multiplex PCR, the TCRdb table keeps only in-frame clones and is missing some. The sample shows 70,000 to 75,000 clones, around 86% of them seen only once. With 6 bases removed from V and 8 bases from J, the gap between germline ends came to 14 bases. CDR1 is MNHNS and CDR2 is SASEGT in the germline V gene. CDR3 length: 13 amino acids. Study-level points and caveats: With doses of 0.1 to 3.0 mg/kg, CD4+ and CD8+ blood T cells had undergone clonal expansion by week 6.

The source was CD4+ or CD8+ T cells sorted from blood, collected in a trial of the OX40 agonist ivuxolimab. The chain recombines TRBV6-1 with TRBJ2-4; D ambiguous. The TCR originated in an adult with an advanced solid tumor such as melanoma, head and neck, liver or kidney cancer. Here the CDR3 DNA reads TGTGCCAGCAGGACGGATCCGAAGGACATTCAGTACTTC. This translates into CASRTDPKDIQYF.